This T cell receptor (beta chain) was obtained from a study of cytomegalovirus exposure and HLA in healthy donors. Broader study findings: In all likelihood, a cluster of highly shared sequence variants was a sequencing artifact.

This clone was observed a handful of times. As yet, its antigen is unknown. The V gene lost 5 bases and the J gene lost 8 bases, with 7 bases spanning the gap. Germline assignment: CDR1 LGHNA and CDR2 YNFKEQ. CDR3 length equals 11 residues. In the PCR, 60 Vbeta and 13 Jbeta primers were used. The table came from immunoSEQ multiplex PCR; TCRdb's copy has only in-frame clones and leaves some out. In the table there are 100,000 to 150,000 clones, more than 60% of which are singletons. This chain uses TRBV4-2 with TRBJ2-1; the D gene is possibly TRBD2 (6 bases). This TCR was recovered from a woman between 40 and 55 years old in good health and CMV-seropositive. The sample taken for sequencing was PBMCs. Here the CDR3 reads CASSSGDEQFF. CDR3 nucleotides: TGTGCCAGCAGCTCGGGGGATGAGCAGTTCTTC.